The source of this T cell receptor beta chain is a study of cytomegalovirus exposure and HLA in healthy donors. The donors comprised healthy bone marrow donors. Whereas donors were nominally healthy upon sampling, unrecorded immune exposures were probable. This PCR relied on a set of 60 Vbeta primers and 13 Jbeta primers. Some clones are missing from TCRdb's copy, which holds only in-frame ones; the method was immunoSEQ multiplex PCR. This table has roughly 100,000 clones, about 83% appearing once. A remark on this clone: Its antigen remains unidentified.

The V and J ends lost 3 bases and 1 base, in that order; junction bases with no gene match: 9. This CDR3 contains 16 residues. Looked up from germline, CDR1 is SGDLS and CDR2 is YYNGEE. Regarding the study as a whole: CMV serostatus was the only immune exposure information that was available. Likely technical artifact: a cluster of highly shared sequence variants.

Specimen: PBMCs. The receptor comes from a man between 18 and 35 years old in good health and CMV-seronegative. The V gene is TRBV9, the J gene TRBJ2-5; the match to TRBD1 covers 7 bases. Here the CDR3 reads CASSATDRAFQETQYF. DNA for the CDR3: TGTGCCAGCAGCGCTACAGACAGGGCCTTCCAAGAGACCCAGTACTTC.